What follows are 3 T cell receptor beta chains derived from one specimen sequenced in a study of blood T cell repertoires in COVID-19. Measured with immunoSEQ multiplex PCR; TCRdb has only the in-frame clones, and not every one. The sample contains fewer than 65,000 clones, roughly 89% of which appear only once. Material: peripheral blood. The receptors stem from a woman of 80 years or more with acute or convalescent COVID-19.

This sequence joins TRBV5-4 and TRBJ2-7, with D unclear. V shed 6 bases and J shed 6 bases, with 19 bases lying between them. CDR3 size: 14 residues. Germline V lookup: CDR1 SGHNT, CDR2 YYREEE (reference sequence). CDR3 nucleotide sequence: TGTGCCAGCACCTATGTCGGGTTTTCGTCCGAGCAGTACTTC. This sequence encodes CASTYVGFSSEQYF.

The chain joins TRBV24-1 to TRBJ1-2; D is unclear. The germline CDR1 and CDR2 sequences are KGHDR and SFDVKD. V was cut by 3 bases and J by 2 bases, with 9 bases left in between. This CDR3 has 14 amino acids. CDR3 in amino acids: CATSDPDKNYGYTF. In DNA form, the CDR3 reads TGTGCCACCAGTGATCCCGACAAGAACTATGGCTACACCTTC.

The chain joins TRBV3-1 (or the pseudogene TRBV3-2) to TRBJ1-1; D is perhaps TRBD1 (5 bases). V was cut by 4 bases and J by 5 bases, with 11 bases left in between. Germline V gene sequence: CDR1 LGHDT, CDR2 YNNKEL (reference sequence). The CDR3 spans 13 residues. The CDR3 spells CASSLGDSTEAFF. The CDR3 bases are TGTGCCAGCAGCCTAGGGGATTCAACTGAAGCTTTCTTT.